The T cell receptor (beta chain) described here comes from a study of T cells in localized non-small cell lung cancer. Concerning this clone itself: The target antigen is unknown.

The study, taken as a whole, reports: For the top 100 tumor clones, a median roughly 55 also appeared in adjacent lung. Owing to sequencing of a solitary tumor region, heterogeneity cannot be discounted. Higher blood T cell density went with longer overall survival. The highest T cell clonality was in uninvolved adjacent lung, above tumor.

Libraries were prepared by immunoSEQ multiplex PCR; TCRdb keeps only in-frame clonotypes and omits some of them. The sample consists of fewer than 2,500 clones, less than 45% of them appearing once. V was shortened by 3 bases and J by 6 bases, with 9 bases between the two germline ends. Germline loops: CDR1 LNHDA, CDR2 SQIVND (reference sequence). The CDR3 is made up of 12 amino acids. The sample in question was lung tumor tissue, obtained before any cancer treatment. V gene TRBV19 combines with J gene TRBJ2-7, with unresolved D. This TCR derives from a man aged 35-75 years with stage I lung adenocarcinoma. The CDR3 protein is CASSILGLEQYF. CDR3 coding DNA: TGTGCCAGTAGTATTTTGGGCCTCGAGCAGTACTTC.